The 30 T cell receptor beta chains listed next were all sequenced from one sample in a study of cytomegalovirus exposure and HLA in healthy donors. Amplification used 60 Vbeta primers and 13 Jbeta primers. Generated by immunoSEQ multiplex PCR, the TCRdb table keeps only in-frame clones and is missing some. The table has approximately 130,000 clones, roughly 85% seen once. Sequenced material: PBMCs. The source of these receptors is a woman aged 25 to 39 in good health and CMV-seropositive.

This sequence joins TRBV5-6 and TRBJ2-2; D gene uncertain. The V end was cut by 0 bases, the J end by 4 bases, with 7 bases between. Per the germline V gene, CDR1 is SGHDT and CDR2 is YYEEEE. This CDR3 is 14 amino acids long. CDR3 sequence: CASSLGGVTGELFF. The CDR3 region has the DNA TGTGCCAGCAGCTTGGGAGGAGTCACCGGGGAGCTGTTTTTT. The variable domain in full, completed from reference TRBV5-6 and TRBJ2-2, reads DAGVTQSPTHLIKTRGQQVTLRCSPKSGHDTVSWYQQALGQGPQFIFQYYEEEERQRGNFPDRFSGHQFPNYSSELNVNALLLGDSALYLCASSLGGVTGELFFGEGSRLTVL.

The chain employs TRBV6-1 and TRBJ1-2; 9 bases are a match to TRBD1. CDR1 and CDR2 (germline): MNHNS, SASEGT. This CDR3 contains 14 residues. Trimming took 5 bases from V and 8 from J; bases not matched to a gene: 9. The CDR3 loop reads CASSLTGTGSGYTF. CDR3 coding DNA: TGTGCCAGCAGTTTGACCGGGACAGGGAGCGGCTACACCTTC.

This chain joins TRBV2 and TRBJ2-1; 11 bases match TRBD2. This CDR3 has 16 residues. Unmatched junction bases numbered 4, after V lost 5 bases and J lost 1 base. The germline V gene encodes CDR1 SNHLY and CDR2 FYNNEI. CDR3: CASSHRTSGSYNEQFF. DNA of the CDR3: TGTGCCAGCAGTCACCGGACTAGCGGGTCCTACAATGAGCAGTTCTTC.

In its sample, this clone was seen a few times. CDR3 residues: CASSSMVGFQETQYF. The DNA for the CDR3 is TGTGCCAGCAGCTCCATGGTCGGGTTCCAAGAGACCCAGTACTTC. This rearrangement joins TRBV7-9 to TRBJ2-5; no clear D gene. Germline lookup yields CDR1 SEHNR and CDR2 FQNEAQ (reference sequence). The V end lost 4 bases, the J end lost 1 base, and 13 bases lay between the germline ends. The CDR3 has 15 amino acids.

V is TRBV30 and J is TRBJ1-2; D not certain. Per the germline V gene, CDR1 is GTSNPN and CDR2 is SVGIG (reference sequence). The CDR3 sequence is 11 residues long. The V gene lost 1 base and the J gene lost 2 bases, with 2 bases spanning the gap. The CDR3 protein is CAWSANYGYTF. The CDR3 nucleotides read TGTGCCTGGAGTGCAAACTATGGCTACACCTTC.

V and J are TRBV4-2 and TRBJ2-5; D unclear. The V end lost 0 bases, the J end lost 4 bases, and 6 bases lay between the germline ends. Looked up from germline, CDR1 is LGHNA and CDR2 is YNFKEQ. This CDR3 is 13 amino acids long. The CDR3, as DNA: TGTGCCAGCAGCCAAGATTACGGAGAGACCCAGTACTTC. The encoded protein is CASSQDYGETQYF.

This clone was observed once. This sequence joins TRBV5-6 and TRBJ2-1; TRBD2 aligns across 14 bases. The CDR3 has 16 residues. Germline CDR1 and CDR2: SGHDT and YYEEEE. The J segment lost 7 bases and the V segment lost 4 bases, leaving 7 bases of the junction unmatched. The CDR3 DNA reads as TGTGCCAGCAGCGGCCGCGGACTAGCGGGAGGAAATGAGCAGTTCTTC. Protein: CASSGRGLAGGNEQFF.

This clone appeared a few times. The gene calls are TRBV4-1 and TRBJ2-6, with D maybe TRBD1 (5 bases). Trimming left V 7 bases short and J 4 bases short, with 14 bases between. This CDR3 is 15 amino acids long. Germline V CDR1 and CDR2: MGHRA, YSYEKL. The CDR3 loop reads CASTQTASGANVLTF. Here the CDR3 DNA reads TGCGCCAGCACTCAGACAGCGTCAGGGGCCAACGTCCTGACTTTC.

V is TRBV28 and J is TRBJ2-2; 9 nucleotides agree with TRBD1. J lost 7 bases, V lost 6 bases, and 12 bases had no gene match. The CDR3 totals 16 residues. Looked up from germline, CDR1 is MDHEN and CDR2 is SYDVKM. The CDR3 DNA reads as TGTGCCAGCAGACTGGGCGGGACAGGGAGTCACGGGGAGCTGTTTTTT. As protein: CASRLGGTGSHGELFF.

Here the CDR3 DNA reads TGTGCCATCATAACGGCGGGATACGAGCAGTACTTC. Its translation is CAIITAGYEQYF. V and J are TRBV2 and TRBJ2-7; perhaps TRBD2 as D (6 bases). This CDR3 spans 12 amino acids. With 10 bases removed from V and 4 bases from J, the gap between germline ends came to 14 bases. From germline, CDR1 is SNHLY and CDR2 FYNNEI.

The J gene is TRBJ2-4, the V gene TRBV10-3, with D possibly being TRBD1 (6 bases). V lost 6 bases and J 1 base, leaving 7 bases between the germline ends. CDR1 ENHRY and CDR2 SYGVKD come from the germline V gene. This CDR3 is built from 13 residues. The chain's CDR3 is CAIRDSAKNIQYF. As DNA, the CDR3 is TGTGCCATCAGGGACAGTGCCAAAAACATTCAGTACTTC.

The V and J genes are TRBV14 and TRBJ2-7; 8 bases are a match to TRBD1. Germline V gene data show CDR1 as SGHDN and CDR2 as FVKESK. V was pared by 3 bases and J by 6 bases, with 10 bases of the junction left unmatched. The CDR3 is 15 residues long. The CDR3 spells CASSQDRQGRSEQYF. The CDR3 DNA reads TGTGCCAGCAGCCAGGACCGACAGGGGCGGTCCGAGCAGTACTTC.

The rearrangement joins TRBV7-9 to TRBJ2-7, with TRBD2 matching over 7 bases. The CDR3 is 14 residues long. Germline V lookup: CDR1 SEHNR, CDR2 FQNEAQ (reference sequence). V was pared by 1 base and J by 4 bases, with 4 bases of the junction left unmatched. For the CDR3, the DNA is TGTGCCAGCAGCTTAGGGGACGGGGGGTACGAGCAGTACTTC. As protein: CASSLGDGGYEQYF.

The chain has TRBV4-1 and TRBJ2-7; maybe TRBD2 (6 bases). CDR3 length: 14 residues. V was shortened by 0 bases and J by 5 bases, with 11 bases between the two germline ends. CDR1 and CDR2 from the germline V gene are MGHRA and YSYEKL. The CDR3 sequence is CASSQDGLANEQYF. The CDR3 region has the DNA TGCGCCAGCAGCCAAGACGGGCTAGCGAACGAGCAGTACTTC.

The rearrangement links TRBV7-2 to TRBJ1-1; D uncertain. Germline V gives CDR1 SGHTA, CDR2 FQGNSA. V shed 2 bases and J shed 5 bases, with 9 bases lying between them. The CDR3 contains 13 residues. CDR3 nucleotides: TGTGCCAGCAGCTTACTCGCGGAAACTGAAGCTTTCTTT. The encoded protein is CASSLLAETEAFF.

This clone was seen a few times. The CDR3 loop reads CASSVAEREYEQYF. The CDR3 nucleotides are TGTGCCAGCAGCGTAGCTGAGAGGGAGTACGAGCAGTACTTC. The chain combines TRBV9 with TRBJ2-7, with D maybe TRBD2 (5 bases). Per germline, CDR1 SGDLS and CDR2 YYNGEE. CDR3 length equals 14 residues. The V end lost 0 bases, the J end lost 4 bases, and 11 bases lay between the germline ends. The full variable domain, completed using reference TRBV9 and TRBJ2-7, is DSGVTQTPKHLITATGQRVTLRCSPRSGDLSVYWYQQSLDQGLQFLIQYYNGEERAKGNILERFSAQQFPDLHSELNLSSLELGDSALYFCASSVAEREYEQYFGPGTRLTVT.

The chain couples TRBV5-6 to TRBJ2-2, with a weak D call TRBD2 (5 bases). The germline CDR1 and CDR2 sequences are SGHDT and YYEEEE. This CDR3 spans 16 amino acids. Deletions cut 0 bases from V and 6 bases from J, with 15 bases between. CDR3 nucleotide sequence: TGTGCCAGCAGCTTGGGTCTGGCCTCGAGGGCCGGGGAGCTGTTTTTT. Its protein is CASSLGLASRAGELFF.

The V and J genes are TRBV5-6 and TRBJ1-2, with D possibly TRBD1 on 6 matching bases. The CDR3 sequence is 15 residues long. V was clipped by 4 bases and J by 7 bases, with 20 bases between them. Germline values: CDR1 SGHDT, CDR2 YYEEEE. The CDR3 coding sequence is TGTGCCAGCAGCCTCATCACAGAGGGGGGGAGTGGCTACACCTTC. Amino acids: CASSLITEGGSGYTF.

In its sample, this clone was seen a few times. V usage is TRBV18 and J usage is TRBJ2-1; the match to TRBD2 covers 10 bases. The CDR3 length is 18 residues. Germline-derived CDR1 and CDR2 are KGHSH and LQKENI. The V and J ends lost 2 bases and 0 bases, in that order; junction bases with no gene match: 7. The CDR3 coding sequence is TGTGCCAGCTCACCAGGTAGCGGGAGGTCCAGCTCCTACAATGAGCAGTTCTTC. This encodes CASSPGSGRSSSYNEQFF.

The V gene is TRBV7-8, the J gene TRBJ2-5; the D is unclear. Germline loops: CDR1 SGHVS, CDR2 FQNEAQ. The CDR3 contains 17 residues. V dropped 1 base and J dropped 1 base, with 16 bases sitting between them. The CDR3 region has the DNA TGTGCCAGCAGCTTAGTTCCCCGCGGTGACTCCCAAGAGACCCAGTACTTC. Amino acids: CASSLVPRGDSQETQYF.

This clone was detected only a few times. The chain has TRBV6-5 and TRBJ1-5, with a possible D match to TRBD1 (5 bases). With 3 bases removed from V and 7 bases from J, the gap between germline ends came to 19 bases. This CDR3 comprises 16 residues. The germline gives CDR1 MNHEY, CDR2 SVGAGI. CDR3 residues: CASSYGPMGGGQPQHF. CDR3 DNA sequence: TGTGCCAGCAGTTATGGGCCAATGGGGGGAGGACAGCCCCAGCATTTT.

CDR3 sequence: CASSGQYTEAFF. As DNA, the CDR3 is TGTGCCAGTTCAGGGCAGTACACTGAAGCTTTCTTT. The rearrangement links TRBV6-1 to TRBJ1-1; tentatively, D is TRBD1 (5 bases). This CDR3 is 12 amino acids long. The V end lost 9 bases, the J end lost 3 bases, and 11 bases lay between the germline ends. The V gene's germline CDR1 is MNHNS and CDR2 SASEGT.

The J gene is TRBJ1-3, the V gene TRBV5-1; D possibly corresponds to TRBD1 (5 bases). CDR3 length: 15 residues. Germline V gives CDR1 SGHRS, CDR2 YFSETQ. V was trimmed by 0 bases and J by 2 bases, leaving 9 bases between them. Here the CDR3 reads CASSLGQIPGNTIYF. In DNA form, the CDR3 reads TGCGCCAGCAGCTTGGGACAGATCCCTGGAAACACCATATATTTT.

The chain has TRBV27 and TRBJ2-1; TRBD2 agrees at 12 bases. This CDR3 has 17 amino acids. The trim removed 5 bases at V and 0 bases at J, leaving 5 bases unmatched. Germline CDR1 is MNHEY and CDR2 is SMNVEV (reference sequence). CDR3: CASSTPTSGSSYNEQFF. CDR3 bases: TGTGCCAGCAGTACTCCGACTAGCGGGAGCTCCTACAATGAGCAGTTCTTC.

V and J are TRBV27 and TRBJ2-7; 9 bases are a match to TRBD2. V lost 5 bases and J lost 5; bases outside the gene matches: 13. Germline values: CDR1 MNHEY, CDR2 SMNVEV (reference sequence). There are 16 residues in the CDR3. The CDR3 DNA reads TGTGCCAGCAGTCGAGATCGTAGCGGGAGTGCCCACGAGCAGTACTTC. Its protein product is CASSRDRSGSAHEQYF.

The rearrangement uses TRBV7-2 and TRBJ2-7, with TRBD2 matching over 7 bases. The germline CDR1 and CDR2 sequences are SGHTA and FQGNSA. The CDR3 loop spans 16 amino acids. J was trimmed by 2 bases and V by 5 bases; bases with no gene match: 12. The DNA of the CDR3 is TGTGCCAGCAGCACCATGGGCGCGGGAGCTCCCTACGAGCAGTACTTC. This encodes CASSTMGAGAPYEQYF.

CDR3 sequence (DNA): TGCGCCAGCAGCCAAGTCCTCCACCGGGACTCTAATGAAAAACTGTTTTTT. Translation gives CASSQVLHRDSNEKLFF. The rearrangement uses TRBV4-1 and TRBJ1-4; tentative D call: TRBD1 (5 bases). This CDR3 has 17 amino acids. From germline, CDR1 is MGHRA and CDR2 YSYEKL. V was shortened by 1 base and J by 3 bases, with 15 bases between the two germline ends.

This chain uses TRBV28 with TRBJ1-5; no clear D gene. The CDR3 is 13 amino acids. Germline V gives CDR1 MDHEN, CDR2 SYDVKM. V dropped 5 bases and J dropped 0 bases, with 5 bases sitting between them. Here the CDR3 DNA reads TGTGCCAGCAGTCACTATAGCAATCAGCCCCAGCATTTT. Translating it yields CASSHYSNQPQHF.

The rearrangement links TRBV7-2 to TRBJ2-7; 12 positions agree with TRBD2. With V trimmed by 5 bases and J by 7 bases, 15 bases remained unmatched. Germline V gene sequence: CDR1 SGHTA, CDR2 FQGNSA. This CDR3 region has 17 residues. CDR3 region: CASSLGLLAGGQGEQYF. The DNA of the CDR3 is TGTGCCAGCAGCCTTGGGTTACTAGCGGGAGGTCAGGGAGAGCAGTACTTC.

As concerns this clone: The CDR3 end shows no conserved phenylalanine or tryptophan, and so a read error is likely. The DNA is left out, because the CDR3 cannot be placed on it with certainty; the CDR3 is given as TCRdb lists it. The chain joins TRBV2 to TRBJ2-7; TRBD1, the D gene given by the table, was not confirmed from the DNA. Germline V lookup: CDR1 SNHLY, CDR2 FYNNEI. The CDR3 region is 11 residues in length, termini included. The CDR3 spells CASTSETGGLM.